This T cell receptor beta chain emerged from a study of type 1 and type 2 diabetes patients. Study information: A total of about 19,000,000 paired-end reads came from the whole study. Study-level findings and limits: Both CD4+ and CD8+ type 2 diabetes repertoires showed significantly higher diversity than type 1. Some expanded clones seen only in T1D might occur in additional T2D or control samples. Unmatched age and gender across groups might bias interpretation.

This CDR3 comprises 13 residues. From germline, CDR1 is SGHVS and CDR2 FQNEAQ. The V gene end was trimmed by 5 bases and the J gene end by 8 bases; junction bases not matched to a gene: 6. This clonotype came up once. Its specificity is unknown. PCR was run on genomic DNA. Amplification of the beta chain CDR3 used 30 forward and 13 reverse multiplex primers. A single record per CDR3 protein comes from TCRdb applying MiXCR to the multiplex PCR reads. Of 280,000 or so distinct CDR3 sequences listed, around 50% are singletons. The source is a man between 18 and 29 years old with type 2 diabetes. Sequencing used peripheral blood mononuclear cells (PBMCs). This rearrangement joins TRBV7-8 to TRBJ2-1; TRBD1 matches 7 bases. CDR3 coding DNA: TGTGCCAGCAGCCTAAGACAGGGCGATGAGCAGTTCTTC. Translated, it gives CASSLRQGDEQFF.